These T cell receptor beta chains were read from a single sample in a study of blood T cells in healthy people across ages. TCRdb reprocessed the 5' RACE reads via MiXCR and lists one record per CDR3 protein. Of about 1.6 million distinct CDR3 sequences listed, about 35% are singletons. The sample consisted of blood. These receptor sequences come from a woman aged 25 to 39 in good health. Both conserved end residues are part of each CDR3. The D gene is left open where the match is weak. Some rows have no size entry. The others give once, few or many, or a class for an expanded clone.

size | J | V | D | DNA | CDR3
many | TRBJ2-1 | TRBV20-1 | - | TGCAGTGCCTCCGCCTATGAGCAGTTCTTC | CSASAYEQFF
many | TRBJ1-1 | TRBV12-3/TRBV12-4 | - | TGTGCCAGCAGTTCGCGGGGTGAAGCTTTCTTT | CASSSRGEAFF
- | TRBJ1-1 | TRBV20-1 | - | TGCAGTGCTATAATAATTCGGGGGGACATGAACACTGAAGCTTTCTTT | CSAIIIRGDMNTEAFF
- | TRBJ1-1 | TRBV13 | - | TGTGCCAGCAGCTTATTCAGGGGAAGAGCTTTCTTT | CASSLFRGRAFF
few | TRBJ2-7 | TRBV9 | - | TGTGCCAGCAGCGTACGGGACAACTCCTACGAGCAGTACTTC | CASSVRDNSYEQYF
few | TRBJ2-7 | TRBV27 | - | TGTGCCAGCAGTTTGGCGGCTACCCAAGCCTACGAGCAGTACTTC | CASSLAATQAYEQYF
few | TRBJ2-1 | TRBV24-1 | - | TGTGCCACCAGTGATTTCGGGGAGCGGGAGCAGTTCTTC | CATSDFGEREQFF
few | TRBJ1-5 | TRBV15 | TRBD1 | TGTGCCACCAGCCCGACAGGGGACCAGCCCCAGCATTTT | CATSPTGDQPQHF
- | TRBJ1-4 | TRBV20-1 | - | TGCAGTGCCCTCCTGGGGCAGACACGTAATGAAAAACTGTTTTTT | CSALLGQTRNEKLFF
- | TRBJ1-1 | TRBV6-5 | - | TGTGCCAGCAGTTACTCCGTTGGGGAAATGAACACTGAAGCTTTCTTT | CASSYSVGEMNTEAFF
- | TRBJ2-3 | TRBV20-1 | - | TGCAGTGCTCGTTTGGGGGACGGCACAGATACGCAGTATTTT | CSARLGDGTDTQYF
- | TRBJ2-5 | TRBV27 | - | TGTGCCAGCAGGGAGACCTGGGGGGAATGGGAGACCCAGTACTTC | CASRETWGEWETQYF
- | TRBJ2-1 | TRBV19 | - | TGTGCCAGTAGTACTACCACTAGCATACACAATGAGCAGTTCTTC | CASSTTTSIHNEQFF
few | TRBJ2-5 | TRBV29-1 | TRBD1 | TGCAGCGTTGACGAAACAGGGGAAGAGACCCAGTACTTC | CSVDETGEETQYF
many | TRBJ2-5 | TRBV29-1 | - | TGCAGCGTTCGCTACCCTCGGCCAGACAGTGTCCAAGAGACCCAGTACTTC | CSVRYPRPDSVQETQYF
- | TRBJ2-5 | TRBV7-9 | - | TGTGCCAGCAGCTTAATTGTGGGAGCGGAGACCCAGTACTTC | CASSLIVGAETQYF